This T cell receptor beta chain appears in the sequencing data of a study of cytomegalovirus exposure and HLA in healthy donors (dated by TCRdb to the late 2010s). Notes on the research overall: In an earlier analysis of approximately 640 of the donors, less than 350 Gb of sequence data and approximately 120 million unique TCR beta sequences from roughly 180 million T cells were reported. To predict cytomegalovirus infection status, the study combined high-throughput TCR immunosequencing, statistical association of individual TCRs with disease status, and machine learning. Among about 410 genotyped donors of the cohort, an average of about 220,000 unique TCR beta nucleotide sequences was sequenced per donor, of which 15% to 20% were non-productive. The number of typed donors differed by locus: about 620-640 for A, B, C, DRB1 and DQB1; 500 to 550 for DQA1; 606 for DPA1; and around 450 for DPB1. Class I and class II HLA loci were covered by the typing at four-digit resolution. Rather than using new phenotypic data, the later analysis identified candidate immune exposures from TCR beta sequences and from how often those sequences occurred across donors. To decide whether each TCR beta V gene segment behaved as functional or pseudogenic, an earlier analysis of some 540 of the donors relied on high-throughput TCR beta sequencing. In a later analysis, previously published TCR beta repertoires from 550 to 700 donors were re-analyzed and high-resolution HLA genotyping was added so that TCR occurrence patterns could be studied. The study aimed to test whether cataloging public T cell receptors could reveal signatures of past pathogen exposure. Using immunosequencing, the study profiled T cell repertoires from about 620 subjects and related those repertoires to cytomegalovirus serostatus. Genome-wide SNP genotypes for about three fifths of the roughly 700 donors were used in a later genetic analysis, which treated that subset as a discovery cohort. Donor age, sex, ethnicity and CMV serostatus were compiled alongside the repertoire data. In addition to the first cohort of approximately 670 subjects, a separate validation cohort of approximately 130 different subjects was used. Roughly 300 gigabases of sequencing data and tens of millions of unique TCR sequences were included in an early release covering about 600 HLA-typed donors. Every repertoire in the discovery cohort had been generated on one and the same sequencing platform. Of the roughly 390 genotyped donors, over 70% fell in the genetic ancestry cluster associated with self-reported Caucasian donors. Several DR-DQ haplotypes were treated as single units for association and clustering because of strong linkage in the cohort. What the authors observed across the whole study: Because counts were too low, seventeen rarely observed V segments, including chromosome 9 orphons, were left out of the earlier analysis of over 550 of the donors. Compared with equally common non-associated chains, HLA-associated TCR beta chains in a later analysis were more clonally expanded and had lower generation probabilities. Assigning TCR associations to individual alleles was difficult when HLA alleles, especially DR and DQ, strongly co-occurred. In an earlier analysis of some 500 of the donors, most TCR beta V segments appeared in productive rearrangements about 90% or about 30% of the time, broadly matching IMGT annotations. In vitro tests confirmed that a few of the cytomegalovirus-associated TCR beta chains recognize cytomegalovirus antigens. A cluster of highly shared sequence variants was judged likely to be a technical artifact of the sequencing pipeline. Because HLA typing was missing for some donors at each locus, association tests included only the typed subset. At a false discovery rate of 0.05, a later analysis linked some 18,000 TCR beta sequences to specific HLA alleles. The 87-base-pair reads could not distinguish some IMGT-functional V segments, including TRBV6-2 and TRBV6-3, so those segments were excluded. A further reported finding was that TCR beta sequences accurately predicted the HLA-A and HLA-B alleles for most subjects in the first cohort. The only immune exposure information available for the cohort was CMV serostatus. Correlated functional status among segregating V segments might be attributable to linkage disequilibrium, but an unknown experimental factor could not be ruled out. The classifier was reported to diagnose cytomegalovirus status with high specificity and sensitivity in both the original and validation cohorts. The authors suggested that the approach could potentially be extended to other disease states and immunological phenotypes. In the study, some 180 TCR beta chains were listed as associated with cytomegalovirus. Most CMV-associated TCR beta chains appeared to be HLA-restricted in a later analysis, and the HLA associations seemed to be driven largely by CMV exposure. Compared with the 666-donor mean, donors in an Asian-associated ancestry cluster had fewer N-insertions in productive TCRs, according to a later genetic analysis. A later analysis found that TCR association rates varied across HLA loci, with DRB1 alleles showing the most associated TCRs and HLA-C alleles the fewest. In this cohort, only TCR beta chains were sequenced, and detectable features were limited by the absence of alpha or paired-chain data. Across donors, most TCR sequences were observed very rarely, whereas some public TCRs were present in many individuals. In a later analysis, several top co-occurrence clusters were reported to appear linked to parvovirus B19, influenza, CMV and Epstein-Barr virus. A later genetic analysis associated a missense DCLRE1C variant with V-gene and J-gene trimming of TCR beta chains, and an independent cohort replicated the association. Presence/absence analyses assumed roughly uniform sequencing depth across donors, an assumption that may not hold.

For this chain, trimming is 1 base at the V end and 3 bases at the J end, and the number of junction bases without a gene match is 8. CDR1 and CDR2 are read off the germline V gene as SGHVS and FQNEAQ. The cysteine opens and the phenylalanine closes a CDR3 of 18 amino acids. This entry keeps only the CDR3 DNA: 54 bases, framed from base 1. In its sample, this clone was seen a few times. It has no known antigen specificity. Base-call qualities are not available, and no considerably larger clone is one nucleotide away. The cohort was made up of 666 healthy bone marrow donors. At the time of sampling, all cohort members were nominally healthy, though unrecorded immune exposures were likely present. The donor was CMV seronegative and belonged to the group of around 350 seronegative cohort members. A peripheral blood sample was collected from each donor, and TCR beta sequencing was performed on peripheral blood mononuclear cells. The Qiagen DNeasy Blood Extraction Kit was used to extract genomic DNA from the blood cell samples.

To prepare the library, the immunoSEQ multiplex PCR assay was applied. For the multiplex PCR, a mixture combining 60 forward primers for TCR Vbeta segments and 13 reverse primers for TCR Jbeta segments was used. The CDR3 region of rearranged TCR beta genes was amplified from genomic DNA with a multiplex PCR assay. On the Illumina HiSeq System, the amplified TCR beta libraries were sequenced as 87-base-pair reads. From the authors' description of their analysis: A later analysis counted some 80 million unique TCR beta chains across the 650 to 800 repertoires, and around 9.9 million of these chains were shared by at least two donors. To remove PCR and sequencing errors, raw reads were error-corrected and collapsed into unique sequences using a nearest-neighbor algorithm that merged closely related sequences. Alignment of CDR3 sequences to IMGT reference sequences was used to assign V, D and J gene segments. For a sequence to be retained, a match of at least six nucleotides to both a V gene segment and a J gene segment was required. A rearrangement counted as productive if the CDR3 had no stop codons and remained in frame with V and J, and every other rearrangement counted as non-productive. CDR3 was defined according to IMGT convention as the region running from the second conserved V-encoded cysteine to the conserved J-encoded phenylalanine. The earlier analysis of approximately 590 of the donors excluded any sequence lacking an unambiguous match to a single V gene segment. In an earlier analysis of approximately 500 of the donors, a V segment was called functional when productive rearrangements were above 56.7%, and segregating when the standard deviation between donors exceeded 5%. A statistical classification framework was developed to diagnose cytomegalovirus status using the catalog of TCR beta chain sequences. In a later analysis, TCR nucleotide sequences were compared against IMGT/GENE-DB human TR gene sequences so that V and J genes could be assigned. A later analysis assigned CDR3 sequences and most-parsimonious VDJ recombination scenarios with the TCRdist pipeline. A later analysis defined each TCR beta chain by its CDR3 amino acid sequence plus V-gene family, and excluded reads lacking a unique V-gene family. In a later analysis, 500 to 650 highly shared, low-generation-probability nucleotide sequences were removed to address suspected cross-contamination and a sequencing artifact. A later analysis calculated a clonal expansion index for each public chain from normalized within-repertoire ranks of inferred template counts. A later analysis computed generation probabilities with a VDJ recombination model fitted to out-of-frame rearrangements, and checked the results against IGoR. A later analysis scored TCR-TCR, TCR-HLA and TCR-CMV co-occurrence with hypergeometric tests, applying a repertoire-size bias correction to TCR pairs. In a later analysis, false discovery rates were estimated by permuting HLA or CMV assignments 20 times. In a later analysis, co-occurring TCRs were grouped with DBSCAN, and TCRdist sequence similarity was added when clustering was performed within HLA-allele-positive subsets. For co-occurrence clustering, repertoires with fewer than 30,000 or more than 120,000 public chains were excluded, along with four to six repertoires with anomalous nucleotide sharing. TCRdb's version of the immuneACCESS table is confined to in-frame rearrangements and falls short of the full clone set. An unresolved V gene accounts for under half of the shortfall where checked; the remainder is of unknown origin. Clone size and V and J calls were adopted from that table, with D and trimming inferred from the DNA. This sample lists a few hundred thousand clones; 65% to 80% were detected once. The ten largest clones add up to roughly 16% of the sample.

Specimen: PBMCs. The V and J segments used are TRBV7-8 and TRBJ2-7; TRBD2 fits 14 bases in the junction. The sequence was obtained from a man aged 40-50 years in good health and CMV-seronegative. The CDR3 has the sequence CASSLEAGGLAGGYEQYF. The DNA is TGTGCCAGCAGCTTAGAGGCAGGTGGACTAGCGGGAGGCTACGAGCAGTACTTC.